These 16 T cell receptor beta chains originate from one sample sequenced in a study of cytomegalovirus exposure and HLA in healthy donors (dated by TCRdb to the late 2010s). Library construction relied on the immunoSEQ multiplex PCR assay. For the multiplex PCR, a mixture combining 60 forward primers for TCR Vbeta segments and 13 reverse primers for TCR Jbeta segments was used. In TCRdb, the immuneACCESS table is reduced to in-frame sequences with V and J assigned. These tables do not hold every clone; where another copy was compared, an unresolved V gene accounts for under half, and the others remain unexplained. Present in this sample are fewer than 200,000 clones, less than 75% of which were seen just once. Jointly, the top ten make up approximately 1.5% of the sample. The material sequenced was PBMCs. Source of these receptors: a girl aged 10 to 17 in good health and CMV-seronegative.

The CDR3 coding sequence is TGCAGCGTTGAAAACCGGTTCTGGAAAGCGGGGGGGCCGTACAATGAGCAGTTCTTC. Translated, it gives CSVENRFWKAGGPYNEQFF. This sequence joins TRBV29-1 and TRBJ2-1; 10 positions match TRBD2. The CDR3 loop spans 19 amino acids. Trimming removed 2 bases from V and 4 bases from J; junction bases left unmatched: 17. Germline-derived CDR1 and CDR2 are SQVTM and ANQGSEA.

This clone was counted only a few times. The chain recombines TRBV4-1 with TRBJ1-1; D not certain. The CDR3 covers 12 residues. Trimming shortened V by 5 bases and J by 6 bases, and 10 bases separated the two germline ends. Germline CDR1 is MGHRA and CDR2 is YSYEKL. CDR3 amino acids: CASSSSGAEAFF. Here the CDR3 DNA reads TGCGCCAGCAGCTCATCCGGAGCTGAAGCTTTCTTT.

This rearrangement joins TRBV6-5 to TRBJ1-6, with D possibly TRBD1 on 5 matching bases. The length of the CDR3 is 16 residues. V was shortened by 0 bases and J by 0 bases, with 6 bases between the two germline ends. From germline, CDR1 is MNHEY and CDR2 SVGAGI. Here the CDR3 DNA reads TGTGCCAGCAGTTACTCGGGGCGCTCCTATAATTCACCCCTCCACTTT. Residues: CASSYSGRSYNSPLHF.

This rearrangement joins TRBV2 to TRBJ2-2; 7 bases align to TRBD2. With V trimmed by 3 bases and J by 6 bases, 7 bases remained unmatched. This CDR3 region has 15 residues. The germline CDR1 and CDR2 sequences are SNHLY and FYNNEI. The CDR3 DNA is TGTGCCAGCAGTGAGAGGGAGGGGCGGGCCGGGGAGCTGTTTTTT. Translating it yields CASSEREGRAGELFF.

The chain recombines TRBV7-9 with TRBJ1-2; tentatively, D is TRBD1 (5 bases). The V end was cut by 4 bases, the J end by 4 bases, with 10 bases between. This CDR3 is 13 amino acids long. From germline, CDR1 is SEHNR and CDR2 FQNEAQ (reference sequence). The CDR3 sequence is CASSSGGAYGYTF. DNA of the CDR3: TGTGCCAGCAGCTCGGGGGGAGCCTATGGCTACACCTTC. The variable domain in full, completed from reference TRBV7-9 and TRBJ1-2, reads DTGVSQNPRHKITKRGQNVTFRCDPISEHNRLYWYRQTLGQGPEFLTYFQNEAQLEKSRLLSDRFSAERPKGSFSTLEIQRTEQGDSAMYLCASSSGGAYGYTFGSGTRLTVV.

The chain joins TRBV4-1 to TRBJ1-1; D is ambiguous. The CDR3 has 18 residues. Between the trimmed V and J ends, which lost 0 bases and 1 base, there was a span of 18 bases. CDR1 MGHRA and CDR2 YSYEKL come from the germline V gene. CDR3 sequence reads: CASSQDPNLKQTNTEAFF. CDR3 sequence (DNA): TGCGCCAGCAGCCAAGATCCTAATCTGAAACAGACGAACACTGAAGCTTTCTTT.

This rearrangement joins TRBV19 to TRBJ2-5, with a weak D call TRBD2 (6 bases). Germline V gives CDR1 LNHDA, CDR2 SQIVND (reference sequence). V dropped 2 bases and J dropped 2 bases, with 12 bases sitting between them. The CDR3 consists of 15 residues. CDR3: CASSITGGAQETQYF. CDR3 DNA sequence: TGTGCCAGTAGTATAACGGGCGGGGCACAAGAGACCCAGTACTTC.

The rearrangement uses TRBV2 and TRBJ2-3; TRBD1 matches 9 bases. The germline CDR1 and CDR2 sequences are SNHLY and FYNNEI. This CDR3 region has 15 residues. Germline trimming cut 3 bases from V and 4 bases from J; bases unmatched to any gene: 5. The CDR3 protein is CASSEDRGSPDTQYF. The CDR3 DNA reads TGTGCCAGCAGTGAGGACAGGGGTTCGCCAGATACGCAGTATTTT.

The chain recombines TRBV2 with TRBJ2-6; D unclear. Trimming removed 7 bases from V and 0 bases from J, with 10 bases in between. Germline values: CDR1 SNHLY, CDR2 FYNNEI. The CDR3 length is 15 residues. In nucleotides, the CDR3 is TGTGCCAGCACTGGAGAGTTCTCTGGGGCCAACGTCCTGACTTTC. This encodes CASTGEFSGANVLTF.

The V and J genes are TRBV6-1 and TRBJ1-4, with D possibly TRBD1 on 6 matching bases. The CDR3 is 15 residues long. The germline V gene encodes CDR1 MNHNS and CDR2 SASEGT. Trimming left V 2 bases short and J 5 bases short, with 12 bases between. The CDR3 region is CASSELWGHNEKLFF. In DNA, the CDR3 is TGTGCCAGCAGTGAATTGTGGGGGCACAATGAAAAACTGTTTTTT.

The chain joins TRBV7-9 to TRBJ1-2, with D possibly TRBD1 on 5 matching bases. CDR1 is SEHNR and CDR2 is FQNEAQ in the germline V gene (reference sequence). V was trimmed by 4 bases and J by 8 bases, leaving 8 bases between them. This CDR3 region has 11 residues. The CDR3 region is CASSSQGGYTF. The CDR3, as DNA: TGTGCCAGCAGCTCCCAGGGAGGCTACACCTTC.

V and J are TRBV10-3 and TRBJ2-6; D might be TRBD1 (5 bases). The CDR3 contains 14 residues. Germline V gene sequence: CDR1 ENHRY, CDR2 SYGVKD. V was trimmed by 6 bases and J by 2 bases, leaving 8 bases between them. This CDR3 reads CAIRRGAGANVLTF. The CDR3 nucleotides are TGTGCCATCAGAAGGGGTGCTGGGGCCAACGTCCTGACTTTC.

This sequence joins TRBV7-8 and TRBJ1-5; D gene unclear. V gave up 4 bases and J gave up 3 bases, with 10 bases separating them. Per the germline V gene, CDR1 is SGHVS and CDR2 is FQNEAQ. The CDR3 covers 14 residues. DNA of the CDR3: TGTGCCAGCAGCTCCGACATTCCCAATCAGCCCCAGCATTTT. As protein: CASSSDIPNQPQHF.

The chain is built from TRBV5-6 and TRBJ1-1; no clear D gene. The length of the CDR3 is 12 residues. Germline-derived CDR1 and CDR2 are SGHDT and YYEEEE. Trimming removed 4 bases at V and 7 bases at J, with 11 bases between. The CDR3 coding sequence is TGTGCCAGCAGCGTTCGTAGAAATGAAGCTTTCTTT. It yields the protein CASSVRRNEAFF.

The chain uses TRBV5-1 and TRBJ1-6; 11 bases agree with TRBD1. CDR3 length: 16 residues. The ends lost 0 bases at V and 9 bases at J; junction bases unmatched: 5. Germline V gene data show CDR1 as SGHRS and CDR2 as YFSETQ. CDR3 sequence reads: CASSLAGGTGGSPLHF. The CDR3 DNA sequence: TGCGCCAGCAGCTTGGCGGGAGGGACAGGGGGTTCACCCCTCCACTTT. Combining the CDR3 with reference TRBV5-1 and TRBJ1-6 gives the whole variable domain KAGVTQTPRYLIKTRGQQVTLSCSPISGHRSVSWYQQTPGQGLQFLFEYFSETQRNKGNFPGRFSGRQFSNSRSEMNVSTLELGDSALYLCASSLAGGTGGSPLHFGNGTRLTVT.

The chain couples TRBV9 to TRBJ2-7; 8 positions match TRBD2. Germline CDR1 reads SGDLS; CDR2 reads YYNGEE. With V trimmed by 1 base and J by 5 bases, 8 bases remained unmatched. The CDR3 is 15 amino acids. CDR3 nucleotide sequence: TGTGCCAGCAGCGTAAGGTCGGGGGGGCAGGACGAGCAGTACTTC. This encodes CASSVRSGGQDEQYF.